This entry concerns a single T cell receptor beta chain. The data originate from a study of blood T cell repertoires in COVID-19. Study details: Collection of acute and convalescent COVID-19 samples took place in the United States, Italy and Spain.

Cohorts were based on clinical histories the participants reported. The germline gives CDR1 MNHNS, CDR2 SASEGT. The V end lost 1 base, the J end lost 2 bases, and 12 bases lay between the germline ends. This CDR3 is 16 amino acids long. Some clones are missing from TCRdb's copy, which holds only in-frame ones; the method was immunoSEQ multiplex PCR. This table has about 300,000 clones, roughly nine tenths appearing once. This clonotype was obtained from a woman aged 45 to 65 who had been exposed to COVID-19. V is TRBV6-1 and J is TRBJ1-5, with D perhaps TRBD1 (5 bases). Sequencing used PBMCs or T cells enriched from blood (not recorded which). This chain's CDR3 is CASSEVAGGGNQPQHF. The CDR3 coding sequence is TGTGCCAGCAGTGAAGTTGCGGGGGGTGGCAATCAGCCCCAGCATTTT.